This T cell receptor beta chain was obtained from a study of regulatory T cells in long-lasting Graves disease. This clonotype was found many times. The target antigen is unknown. Time point indicated: persistent/refractory GD, antithyroid drugs over 5 years with positive TRAb. RNA isolated from PBMCs was used to make the TCR library. General study results and limits: Thyroid tissue was not sampled; only peripheral blood was. The study found TRBV28, TRBJ1-2 and TRBJ2-5 favored in persistent disease.

Investigators prepared the TCR beta libraries by applying iRepertoire HTBI primers and Arm-PCR of CDR3 regions. Original data processing: Samples jointly harbored 62 TRBV and over 11 TRBJ segments. TCRdb fed the multiplex PCR reads into MiXCR, producing one record per CDR3 protein. TCRdb's processing, not the authors', yielded these V and J calls. This sample has 500,000 to 800,000 distinct CDR3 sequences; about 30% occur once, and the top ten carry about two fifths. CDR1 is MDHEN, CDR2 SYDVKM, per germline. V dropped 2 bases and J dropped 11 bases, with 12 bases sitting between them. This CDR3 is 12 amino acids long.

The sample consisted of peripheral blood mononuclear cells (PBMCs), taken when the disease was refractory, from a patient treated with antithyroid drugs. V and J are TRBV28 and TRBJ1-1; D perhaps matches TRBD1 (5 bases). This TCR was sampled from a female donor with Graves disease. CDR3 sequence reads: CASSLGDVEAFF. Written as DNA, the CDR3 is TGTGCCAGCAGTTTAGGGGACGTGGAGGCTTTCTTT.